This record covers a single TCR beta chain. The record originates from a study of blood T cell repertoires in COVID-19. The CDR3 consists of 16 residues. V lost 2 bases to trimming and J lost 5 bases; unmatched junction nucleotides: 8. The germline CDR1 and CDR2 sequences are MNHEY and SVGAGI. The table came from immunoSEQ multiplex PCR; TCRdb's copy has only in-frame clones and leaves some out. In the table there are 150,000 to 200,000 clones, roughly three quarters of which are singletons. This receptor was obtained from a woman aged 40 to 50 with COVID-19, enrolled during active disease. This rearrangement joins TRBV6-5 to TRBJ2-7; 11 bases are shared with TRBD2. Sequencing was performed on peripheral blood. The CDR3 region is CASSYRYSGRADEQYF. In DNA form, the CDR3 reads TGTGCCAGCAGTTACCGATATAGCGGGAGGGCGGACGAGCAGTACTTC.